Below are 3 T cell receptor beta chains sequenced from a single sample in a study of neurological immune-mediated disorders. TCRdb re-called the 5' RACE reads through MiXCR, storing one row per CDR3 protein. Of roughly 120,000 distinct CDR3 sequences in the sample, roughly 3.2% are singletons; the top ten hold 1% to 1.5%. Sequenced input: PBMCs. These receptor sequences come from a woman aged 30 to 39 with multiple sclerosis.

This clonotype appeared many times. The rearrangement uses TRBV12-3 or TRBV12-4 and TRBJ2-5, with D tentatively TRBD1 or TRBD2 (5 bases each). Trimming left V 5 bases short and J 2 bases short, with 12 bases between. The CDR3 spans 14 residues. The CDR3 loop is CASSGTGAQETQYF. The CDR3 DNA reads TGTGCCAGCAGTGGAACCGGGGCACAAGAGACCCAGTACTTC.

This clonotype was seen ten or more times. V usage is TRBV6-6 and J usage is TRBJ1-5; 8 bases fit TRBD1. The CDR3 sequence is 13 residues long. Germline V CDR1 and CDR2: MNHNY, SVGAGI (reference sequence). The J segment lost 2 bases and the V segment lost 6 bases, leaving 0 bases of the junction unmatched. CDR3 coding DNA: TGTGCCAGCAGGGGACAGGGCAATCAGCCCCAGCATTTT. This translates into CASRGQGNQPQHF.

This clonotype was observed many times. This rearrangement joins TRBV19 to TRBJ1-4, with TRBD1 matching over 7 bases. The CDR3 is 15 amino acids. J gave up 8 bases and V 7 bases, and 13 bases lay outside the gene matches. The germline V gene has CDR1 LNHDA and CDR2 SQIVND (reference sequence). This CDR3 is CASTSTGAKREKLFF. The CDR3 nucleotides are TGTGCCAGTACATCAACAGGGGCCAAGAGGGAAAAACTGTTTTTT.